Included here is one TCR beta chain sequence, with context. Its target is not known. This entry belongs to a study of T cell responses to AZD1222 COVID-19 vaccine. Data came from immunoSEQ multiplex PCR; TCRdb stores just in-frame clones and leaves some out. The table has 90,000 to 120,000 clones, about 94% seen once. Study-wide findings and caveats: Baseline seropositives among AZD1222 recipients totaled only five to seven. The peak T cell response came first, and repertoires were sampled only after it. Across the whole spike, CD4 TCRs peaked at regions 160-218 and 743-854. White British donors predominated, females outnumbered males, and clonal diversity was possibly underestimated.

The CDR3 consists of 14 residues. Trimming pared 1 base from V and 9 bases from J, leaving 17 bases between. The germline CDR1 and CDR2 sequences are SGHKS and YYEKEE (reference sequence). The source was peripheral blood, collected on day 0 of AZD1222 vaccination. The genes are TRBV5-5 and TRBJ2-7, with D unclear. The TCR originated in an adult in good health. In DNA, the CDR3 is TGTGCCAGCAGCTTGATATATCGGGCAGCTGGGCAGTACTTC. Protein: CASSLIYRAAGQYF.